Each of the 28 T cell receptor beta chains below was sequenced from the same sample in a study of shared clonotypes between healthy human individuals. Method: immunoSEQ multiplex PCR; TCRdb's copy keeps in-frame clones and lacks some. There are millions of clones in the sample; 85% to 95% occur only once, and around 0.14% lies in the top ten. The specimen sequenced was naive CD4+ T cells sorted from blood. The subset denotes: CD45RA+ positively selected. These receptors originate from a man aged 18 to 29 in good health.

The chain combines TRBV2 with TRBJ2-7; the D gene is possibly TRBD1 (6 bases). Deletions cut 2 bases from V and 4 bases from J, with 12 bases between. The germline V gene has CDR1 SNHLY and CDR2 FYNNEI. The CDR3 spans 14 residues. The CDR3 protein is CASSERQGHYEQYF. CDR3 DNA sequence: TGTGCCAGCAGTGAAAGGCAGGGGCATTACGAGCAGTACTTC.

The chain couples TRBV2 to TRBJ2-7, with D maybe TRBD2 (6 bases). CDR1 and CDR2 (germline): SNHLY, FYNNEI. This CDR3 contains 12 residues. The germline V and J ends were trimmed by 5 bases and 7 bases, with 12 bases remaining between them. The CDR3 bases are TGTGCCAGCAGTAGCACTAGCAGTGAGCAGTACTTC. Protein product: CASSSTSSEQYF.

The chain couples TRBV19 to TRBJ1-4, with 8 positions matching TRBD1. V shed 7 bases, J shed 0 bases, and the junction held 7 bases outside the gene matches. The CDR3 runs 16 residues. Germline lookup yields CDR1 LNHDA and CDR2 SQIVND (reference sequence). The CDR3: CASTSTDRATNEKLFF. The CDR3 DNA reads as TGTGCCAGTACCTCAACGGACAGGGCAACTAATGAAAAACTGTTTTTT.

The CDR3 sequence is CASGLVPPGQGRQAGNTIYF. The CDR3 bases are TGTGCTAGTGGTTTGGTCCCTCCGGGACAGGGTCGTCAAGCTGGAAACACCATATATTTT. The chain is built from TRBV12-5 and TRBJ1-3; the match to TRBD1 covers 9 bases. The J segment lost 2 bases and the V segment lost 0 bases, leaving 14 bases of the junction unmatched. The CDR3 is 20 amino acids. Germline lookup yields CDR1 LGHNT and CDR2 FRNRAP.

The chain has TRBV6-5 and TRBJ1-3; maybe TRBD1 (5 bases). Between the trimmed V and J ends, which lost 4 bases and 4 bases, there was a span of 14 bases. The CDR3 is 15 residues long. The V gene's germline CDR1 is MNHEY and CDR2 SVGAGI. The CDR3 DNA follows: TGTGCCAGCAGTTTCGCAAGGGGTTCAGGAAACACCATATATTTT. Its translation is CASSFARGSGNTIYF.

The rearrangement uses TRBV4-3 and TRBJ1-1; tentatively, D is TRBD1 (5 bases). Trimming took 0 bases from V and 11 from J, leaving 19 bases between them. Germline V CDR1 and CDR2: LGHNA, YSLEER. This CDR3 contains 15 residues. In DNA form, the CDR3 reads TGCGCCAGCAGCCAAGATCAGGGAATTGGTACGCGGGCTTTCTTT. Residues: CASSQDQGIGTRAFF.

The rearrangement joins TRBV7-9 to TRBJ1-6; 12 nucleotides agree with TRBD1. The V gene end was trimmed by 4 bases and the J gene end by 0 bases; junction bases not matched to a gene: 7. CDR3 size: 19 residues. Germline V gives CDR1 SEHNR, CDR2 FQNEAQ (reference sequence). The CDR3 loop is CASSSGTGGFGSYNSPLHF. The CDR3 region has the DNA TGTGCCAGCAGCTCCGGGACAGGGGGCTTCGGCTCCTATAATTCACCCCTCCACTTT. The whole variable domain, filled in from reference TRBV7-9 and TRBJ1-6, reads DTGVSQNPRHKITKRGQNVTFRCDPISEHNRLYWYRQTLGQGPEFLTYFQNEAQLEKSRLLSDRFSAERPKGSFSTLEIQRTEQGDSAMYLCASSSGTGGFGSYNSPLHFGNGTRLTVT.

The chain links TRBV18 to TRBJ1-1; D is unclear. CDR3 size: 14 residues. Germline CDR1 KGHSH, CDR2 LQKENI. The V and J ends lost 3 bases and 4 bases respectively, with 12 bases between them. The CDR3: CASSPTPAGTEAFF. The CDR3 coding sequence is TGTGCCAGCTCACCCACCCCCGCCGGCACTGAAGCTTTCTTT.

CDR3 residues: CASSPRTSGRSEQYF. The CDR3 DNA reads as TGTGCCAGTAGTCCAAGGACTAGCGGTCGTAGCGAGCAGTACTTC. This chain connects TRBV19 to TRBJ2-7; 10 bases match TRBD2. The CDR3 covers 15 residues. The trim removed 5 bases at V and 6 bases at J, leaving 10 bases unmatched. CDR1 is LNHDA and CDR2 is SQIVND in the germline V gene (reference sequence).

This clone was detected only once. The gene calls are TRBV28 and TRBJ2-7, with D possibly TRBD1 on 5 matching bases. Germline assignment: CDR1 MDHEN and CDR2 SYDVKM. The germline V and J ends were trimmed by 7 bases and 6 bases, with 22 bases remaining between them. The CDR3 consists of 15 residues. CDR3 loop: CASTIAPQGNLEQYF. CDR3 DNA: TGTGCCAGCACCATAGCCCCCCAGGGTAATCTCGAGCAGTACTTC.

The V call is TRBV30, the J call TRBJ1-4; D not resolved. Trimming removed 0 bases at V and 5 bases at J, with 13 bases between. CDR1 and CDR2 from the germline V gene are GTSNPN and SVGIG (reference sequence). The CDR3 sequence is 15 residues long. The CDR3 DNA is TGTGCCTGGAGTGTACAATCGAATTTGAATGAAAAACTGTTTTTT. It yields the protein CAWSVQSNLNEKLFF.

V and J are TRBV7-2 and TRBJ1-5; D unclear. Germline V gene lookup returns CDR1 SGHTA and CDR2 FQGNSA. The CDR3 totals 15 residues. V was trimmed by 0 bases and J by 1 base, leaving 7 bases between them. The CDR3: CASSLAIESNQPQHF. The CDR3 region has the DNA TGTGCCAGCAGCTTAGCGATAGAGAGCAATCAGCCCCAGCATTTT.

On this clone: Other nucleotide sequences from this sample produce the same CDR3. The CDR3 region has the DNA TGCGCCAGCAGCCAAGAGTTAGCGGGAGGCACAGATACGCAGTATTTT. Its protein is CASSQELAGGTDTQYF. The J gene is TRBJ2-3, the V gene TRBV4-3, with TRBD2 matching over 9 bases. V lost 0 bases and J lost 1; bases outside the gene matches: 2. Germline V gene sequence: CDR1 LGHNA, CDR2 YSLEER. This CDR3 comprises 16 residues.

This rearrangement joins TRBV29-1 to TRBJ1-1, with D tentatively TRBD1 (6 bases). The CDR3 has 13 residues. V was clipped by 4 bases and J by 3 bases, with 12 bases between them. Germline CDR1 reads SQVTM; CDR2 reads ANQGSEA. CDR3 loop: CSVGQGLDTEAFF. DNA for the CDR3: TGCAGCGTTGGGCAGGGGCTCGACACTGAAGCTTTCTTT.

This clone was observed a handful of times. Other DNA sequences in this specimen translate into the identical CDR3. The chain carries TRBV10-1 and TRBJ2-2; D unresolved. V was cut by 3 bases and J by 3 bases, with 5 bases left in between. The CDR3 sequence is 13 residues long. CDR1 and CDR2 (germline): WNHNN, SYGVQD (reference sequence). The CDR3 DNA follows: TGCGCCAGCAGTGAATCTTACACCGGGGAGCTGTTTTTT. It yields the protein CASSESYTGELFF.

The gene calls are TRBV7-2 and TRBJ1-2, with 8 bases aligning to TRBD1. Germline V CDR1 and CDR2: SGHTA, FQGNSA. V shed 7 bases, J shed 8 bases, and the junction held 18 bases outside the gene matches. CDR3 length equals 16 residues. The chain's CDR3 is CASNQLLRQGWEGYTF. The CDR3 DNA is TGTGCCAGCAACCAATTACTCAGACAGGGGTGGGAAGGCTACACCTTC.

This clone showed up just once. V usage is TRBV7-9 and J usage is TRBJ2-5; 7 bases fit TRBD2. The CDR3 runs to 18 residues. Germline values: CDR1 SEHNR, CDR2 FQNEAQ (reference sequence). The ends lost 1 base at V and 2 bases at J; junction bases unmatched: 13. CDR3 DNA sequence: TGTGCCAGCAGCTTAGGGGGACTACCGGAAGGATTTCAAGAGACCCAGTACTTC. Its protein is CASSLGGLPEGFQETQYF.

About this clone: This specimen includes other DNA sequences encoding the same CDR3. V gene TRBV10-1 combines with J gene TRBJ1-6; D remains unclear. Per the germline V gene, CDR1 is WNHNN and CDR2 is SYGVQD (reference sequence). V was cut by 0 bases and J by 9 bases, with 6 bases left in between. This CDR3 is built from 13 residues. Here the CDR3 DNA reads TGCGCCAGCAGTGAGTCGAGGGCTTCACCCCTCCACTTT. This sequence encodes CASSESRASPLHF.

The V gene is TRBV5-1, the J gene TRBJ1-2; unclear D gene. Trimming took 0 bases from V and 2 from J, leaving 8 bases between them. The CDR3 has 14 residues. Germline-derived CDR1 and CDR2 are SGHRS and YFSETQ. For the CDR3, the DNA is TGCGCCAGCAGCTTGGAACGGCTCAACTATGGCTACACCTTC. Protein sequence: CASSLERLNYGYTF.

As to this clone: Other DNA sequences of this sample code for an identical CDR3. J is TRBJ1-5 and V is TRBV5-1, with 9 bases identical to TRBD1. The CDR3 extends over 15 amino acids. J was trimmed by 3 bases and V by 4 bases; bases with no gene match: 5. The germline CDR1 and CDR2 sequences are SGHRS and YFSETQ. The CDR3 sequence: CASSPGTGSNQPQHF. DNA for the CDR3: TGCGCCAGCAGCCCGGGGACAGGGTCCAATCAGCCCCAGCATTTT. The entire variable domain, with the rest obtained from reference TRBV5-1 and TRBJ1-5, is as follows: KAGVTQTPRYLIKTRGQQVTLSCSPISGHRSVSWYQQTPGQGLQFLFEYFSETQRNKGNFPGRFSGRQFSNSRSEMNVSTLELGDSALYLCASSPGTGSNQPQHFGDGTRLSIL.

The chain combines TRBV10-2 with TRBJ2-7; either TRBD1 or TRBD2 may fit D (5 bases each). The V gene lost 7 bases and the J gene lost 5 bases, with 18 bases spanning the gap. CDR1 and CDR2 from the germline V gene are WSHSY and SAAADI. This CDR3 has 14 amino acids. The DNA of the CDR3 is TGCGCCAGCACCACGGGACCCGACGGGAACGAGCAGTACTTC. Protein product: CASTTGPDGNEQYF.

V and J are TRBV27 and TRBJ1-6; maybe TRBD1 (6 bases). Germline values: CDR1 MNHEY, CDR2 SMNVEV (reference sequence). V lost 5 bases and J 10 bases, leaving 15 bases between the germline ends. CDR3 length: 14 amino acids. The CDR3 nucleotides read TGTGCCAGCAGTCCATTTACAGGGAAATCACCCCTCCACTTT. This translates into CASSPFTGKSPLHF.

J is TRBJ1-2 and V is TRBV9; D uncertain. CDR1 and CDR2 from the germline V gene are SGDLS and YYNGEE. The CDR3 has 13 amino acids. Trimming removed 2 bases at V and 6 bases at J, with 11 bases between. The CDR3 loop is CASSVSGVDGYTF. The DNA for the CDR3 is TGTGCCAGCAGCGTTTCGGGTGTCGATGGCTACACCTTC.

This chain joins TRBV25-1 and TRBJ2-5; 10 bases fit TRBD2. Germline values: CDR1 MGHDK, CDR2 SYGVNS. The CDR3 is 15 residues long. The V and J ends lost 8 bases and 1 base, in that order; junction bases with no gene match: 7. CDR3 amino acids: CASVSGTSVQETQYF. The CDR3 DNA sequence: TGTGCCAGCGTTTCCGGGACTAGCGTCCAAGAGACCCAGTACTTC.

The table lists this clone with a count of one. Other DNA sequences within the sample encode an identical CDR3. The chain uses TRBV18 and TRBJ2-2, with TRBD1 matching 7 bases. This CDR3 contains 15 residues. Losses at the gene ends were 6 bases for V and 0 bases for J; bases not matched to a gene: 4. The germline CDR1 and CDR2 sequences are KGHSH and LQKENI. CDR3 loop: CASSTGTANTGELFF. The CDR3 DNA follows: TGTGCCAGCTCTACCGGGACAGCGAACACCGGGGAGCTGTTTTTT. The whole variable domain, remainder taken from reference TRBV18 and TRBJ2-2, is NAGVMQNPRHLVRRRGQEARLRCSPMKGHSHVYWYRQLPEEGLKFMVYLQKENIIDESGMPKERFSAEFPKEGPSILRIQQVVRGDSAAYFCASSTGTANTGELFFGEGSRLTVL.

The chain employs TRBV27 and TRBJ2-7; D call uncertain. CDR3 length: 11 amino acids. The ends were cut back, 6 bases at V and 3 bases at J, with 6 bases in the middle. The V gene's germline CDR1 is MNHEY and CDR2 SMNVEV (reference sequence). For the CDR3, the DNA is TGTGCCAGCAGATCCTACTACGAGCAGTACTTC. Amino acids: CASRSYYEQYF.

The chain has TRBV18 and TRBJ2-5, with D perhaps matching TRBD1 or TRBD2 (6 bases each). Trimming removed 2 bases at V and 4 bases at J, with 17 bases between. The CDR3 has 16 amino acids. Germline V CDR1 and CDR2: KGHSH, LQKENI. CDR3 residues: CASSPYLPGAGETQYF. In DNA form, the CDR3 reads TGTGCCAGCTCACCATATCTCCCGGGGGCAGGAGAGACCCAGTACTTC.

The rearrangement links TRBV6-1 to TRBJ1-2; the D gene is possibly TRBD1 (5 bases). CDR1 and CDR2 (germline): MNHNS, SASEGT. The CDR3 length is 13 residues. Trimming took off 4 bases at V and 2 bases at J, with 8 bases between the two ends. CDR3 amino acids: CASSVEGNYGYTF. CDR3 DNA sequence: TGTGCCAGCAGTGTTGAGGGGAACTATGGCTACACCTTC.